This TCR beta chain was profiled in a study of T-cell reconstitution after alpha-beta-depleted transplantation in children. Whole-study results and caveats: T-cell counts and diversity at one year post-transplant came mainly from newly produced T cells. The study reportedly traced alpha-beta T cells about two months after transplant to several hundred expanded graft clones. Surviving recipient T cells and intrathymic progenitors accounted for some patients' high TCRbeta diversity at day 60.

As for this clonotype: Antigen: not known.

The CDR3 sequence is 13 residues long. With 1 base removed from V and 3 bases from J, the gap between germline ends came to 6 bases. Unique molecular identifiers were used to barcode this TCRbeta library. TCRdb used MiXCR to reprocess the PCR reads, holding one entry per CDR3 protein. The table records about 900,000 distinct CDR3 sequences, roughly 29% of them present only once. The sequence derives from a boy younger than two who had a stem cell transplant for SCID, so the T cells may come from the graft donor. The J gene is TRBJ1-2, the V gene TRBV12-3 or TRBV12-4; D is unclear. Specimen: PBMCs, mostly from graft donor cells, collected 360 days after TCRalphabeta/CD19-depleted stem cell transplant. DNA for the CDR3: TGTGCCAGCAGTTTAGGAGCCTACTATGGCTACACCTTC. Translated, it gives CASSLGAYYGYTF.